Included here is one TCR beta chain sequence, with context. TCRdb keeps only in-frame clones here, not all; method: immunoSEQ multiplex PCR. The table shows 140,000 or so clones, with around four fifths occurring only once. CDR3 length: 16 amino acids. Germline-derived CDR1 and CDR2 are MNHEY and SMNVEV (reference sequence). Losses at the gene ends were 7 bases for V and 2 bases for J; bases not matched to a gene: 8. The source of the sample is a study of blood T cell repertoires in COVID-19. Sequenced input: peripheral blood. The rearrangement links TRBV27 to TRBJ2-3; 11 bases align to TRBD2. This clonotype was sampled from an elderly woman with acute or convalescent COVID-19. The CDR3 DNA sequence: TGTGCCAGCACCGAGACTAGCGGGAAATCCACAGATACGCAGTATTTT. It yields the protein CASTETSGKSTDTQYF.